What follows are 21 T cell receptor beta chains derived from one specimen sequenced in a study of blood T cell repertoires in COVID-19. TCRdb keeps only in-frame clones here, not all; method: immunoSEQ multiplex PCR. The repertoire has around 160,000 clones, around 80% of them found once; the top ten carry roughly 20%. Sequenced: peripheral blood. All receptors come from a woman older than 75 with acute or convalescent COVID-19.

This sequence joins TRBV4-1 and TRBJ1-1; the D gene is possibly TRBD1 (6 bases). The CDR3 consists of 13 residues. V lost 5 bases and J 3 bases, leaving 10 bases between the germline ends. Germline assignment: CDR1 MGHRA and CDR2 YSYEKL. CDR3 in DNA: TGCGCCAGCAGCAAAGGGGGGGACACTGAAGCTTTCTTT. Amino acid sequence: CASSKGGDTEAFF.

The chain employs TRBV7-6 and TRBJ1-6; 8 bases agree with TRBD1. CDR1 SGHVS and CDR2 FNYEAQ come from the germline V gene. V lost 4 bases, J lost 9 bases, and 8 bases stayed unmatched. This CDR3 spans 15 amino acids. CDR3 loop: CASSSQGQDGSPLHF. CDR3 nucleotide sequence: TGTGCCAGCAGCTCCCAGGGACAGGACGGTTCACCCCTCCACTTT.

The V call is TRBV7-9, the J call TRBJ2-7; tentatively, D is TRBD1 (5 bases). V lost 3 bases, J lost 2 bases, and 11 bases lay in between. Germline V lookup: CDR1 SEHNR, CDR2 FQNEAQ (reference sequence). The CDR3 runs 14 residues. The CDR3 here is CASSFLGATYEQYF. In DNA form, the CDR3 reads TGTGCCAGCAGCTTCTTAGGGGCGACCTACGAGCAGTACTTC.

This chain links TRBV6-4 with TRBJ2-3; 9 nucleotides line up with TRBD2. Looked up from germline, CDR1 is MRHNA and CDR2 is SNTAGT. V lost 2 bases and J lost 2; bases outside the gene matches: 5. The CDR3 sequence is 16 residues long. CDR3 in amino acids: CASSDRIAGVTDTQYF. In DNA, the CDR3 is TGTGCCAGCAGTGACCGGATAGCGGGGGTCACAGATACGCAGTATTTT.

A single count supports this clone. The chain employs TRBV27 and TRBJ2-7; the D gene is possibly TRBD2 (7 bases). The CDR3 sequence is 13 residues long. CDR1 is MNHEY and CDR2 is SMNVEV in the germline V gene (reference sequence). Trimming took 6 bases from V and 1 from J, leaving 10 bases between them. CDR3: CASSGGLSYEQYF. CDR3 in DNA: TGTGCCAGCAGCGGGGGGCTTTCCTACGAGCAGTACTTC.

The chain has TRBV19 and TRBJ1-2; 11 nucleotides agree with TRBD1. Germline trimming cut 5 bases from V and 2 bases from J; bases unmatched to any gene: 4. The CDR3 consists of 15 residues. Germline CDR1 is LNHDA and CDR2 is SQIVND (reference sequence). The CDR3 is CASSFGTGGNYGYTF. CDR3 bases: TGTGCCAGTAGTTTTGGGACAGGGGGAAACTATGGCTACACCTTC.

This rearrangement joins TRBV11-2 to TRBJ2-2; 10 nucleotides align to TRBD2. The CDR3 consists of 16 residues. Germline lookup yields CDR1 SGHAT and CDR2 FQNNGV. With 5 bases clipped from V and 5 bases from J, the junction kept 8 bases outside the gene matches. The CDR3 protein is CASSASSGSRTGELFF. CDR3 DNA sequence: TGTGCCAGCAGCGCTTCTAGCGGGAGTCGTACCGGGGAGCTGTTTTTT.

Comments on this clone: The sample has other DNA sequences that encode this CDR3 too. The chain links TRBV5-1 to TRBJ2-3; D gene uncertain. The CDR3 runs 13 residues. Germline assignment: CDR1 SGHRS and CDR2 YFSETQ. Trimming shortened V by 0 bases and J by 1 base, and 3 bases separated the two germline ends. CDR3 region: CASSLAGTDTQYF. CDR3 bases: TGCGCCAGCAGCTTGGCTGGCACAGATACGCAGTATTTT. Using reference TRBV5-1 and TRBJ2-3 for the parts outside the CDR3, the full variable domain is KAGVTQTPRYLIKTRGQQVTLSCSPISGHRSVSWYQQTPGQGLQFLFEYFSETQRNKGNFPGRFSGRQFSNSRSEMNVSTLELGDSALYLCASSLAGTDTQYFGPGTRLTVL.

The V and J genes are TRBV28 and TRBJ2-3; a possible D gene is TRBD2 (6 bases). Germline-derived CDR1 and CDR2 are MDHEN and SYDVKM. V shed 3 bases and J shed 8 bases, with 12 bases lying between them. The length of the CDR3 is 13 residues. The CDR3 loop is CASSLVGGGTQYF. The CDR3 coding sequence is TGTGCCAGCAGTTTGGTGGGGGGAGGTACGCAGTATTTT. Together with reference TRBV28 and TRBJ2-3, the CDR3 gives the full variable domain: DVKVTQSSRYLVKRTGEKVFLECVQDMDHENMFWYRQDPGLGLRLIYFSYDVKMKEKGDIPEGYSVSREKKERFSLILESASTNQTSMYLCASSLVGGGTQYFGPGTRLTVL.

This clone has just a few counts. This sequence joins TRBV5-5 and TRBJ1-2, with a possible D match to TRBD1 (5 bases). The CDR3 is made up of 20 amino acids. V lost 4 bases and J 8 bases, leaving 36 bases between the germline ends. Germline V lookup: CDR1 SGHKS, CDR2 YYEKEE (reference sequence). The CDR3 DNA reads TGTGCCAGCAGCCTGGAACCAACCTGGGTGGGGCTGGGCGGCATTGAAGGCTACACCTTC. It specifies CASSLEPTWVGLGGIEGYTF.

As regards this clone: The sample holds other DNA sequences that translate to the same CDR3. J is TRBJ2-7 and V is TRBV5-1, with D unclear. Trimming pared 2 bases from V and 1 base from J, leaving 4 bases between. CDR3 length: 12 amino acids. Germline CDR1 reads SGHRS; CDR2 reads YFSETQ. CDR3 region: CASSLSSYEQYF. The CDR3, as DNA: TGCGCCAGCAGCTTATCGTCCTACGAGCAGTACTTC.

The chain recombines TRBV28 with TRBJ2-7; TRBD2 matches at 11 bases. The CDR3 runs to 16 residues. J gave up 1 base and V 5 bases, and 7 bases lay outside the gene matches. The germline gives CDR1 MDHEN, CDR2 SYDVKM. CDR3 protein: CASSPSGRSRSYEQYF. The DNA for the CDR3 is TGTGCCAGCAGTCCTAGCGGGAGGTCCCGATCCTACGAGCAGTACTTC.

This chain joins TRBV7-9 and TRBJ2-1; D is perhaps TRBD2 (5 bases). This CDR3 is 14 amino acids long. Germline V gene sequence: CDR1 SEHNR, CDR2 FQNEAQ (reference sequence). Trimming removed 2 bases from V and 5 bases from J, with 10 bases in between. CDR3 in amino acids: CASSLKWENNEQFF. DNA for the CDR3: TGTGCCAGCAGCTTAAAGTGGGAGAACAATGAGCAGTTCTTC.

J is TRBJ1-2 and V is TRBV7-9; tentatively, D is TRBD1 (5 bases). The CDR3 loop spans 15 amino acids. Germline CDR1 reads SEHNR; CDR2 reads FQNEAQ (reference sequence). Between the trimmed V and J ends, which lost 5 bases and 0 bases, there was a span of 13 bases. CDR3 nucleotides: TGTGCCAGCAGCGCAGGGTTTAACACTAACTATGGCTACACCTTC. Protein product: CASSAGFNTNYGYTF.

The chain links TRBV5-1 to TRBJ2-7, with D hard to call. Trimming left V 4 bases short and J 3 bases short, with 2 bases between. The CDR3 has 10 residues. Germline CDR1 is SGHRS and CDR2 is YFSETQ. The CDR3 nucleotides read TGCGCCAGCAGCCACTACGAGCAGTACTTC. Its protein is CASSHYEQYF.

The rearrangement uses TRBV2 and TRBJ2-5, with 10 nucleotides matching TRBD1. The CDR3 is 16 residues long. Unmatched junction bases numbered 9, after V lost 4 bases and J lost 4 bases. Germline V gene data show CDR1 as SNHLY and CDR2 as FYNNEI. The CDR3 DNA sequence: TGTGCCAGCAGTGGGACAGGGGGAATTTTTGGAGAGACCCAGTACTTC. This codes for CASSGTGGIFGETQYF.

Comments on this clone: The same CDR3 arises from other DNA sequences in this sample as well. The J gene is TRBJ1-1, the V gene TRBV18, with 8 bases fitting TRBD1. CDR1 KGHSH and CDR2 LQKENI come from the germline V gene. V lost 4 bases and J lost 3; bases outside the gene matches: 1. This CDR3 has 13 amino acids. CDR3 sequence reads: CASSQDRDTEAFF. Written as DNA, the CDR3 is TGTGCCAGCTCACAGGACAGGGACACTGAAGCTTTCTTT.

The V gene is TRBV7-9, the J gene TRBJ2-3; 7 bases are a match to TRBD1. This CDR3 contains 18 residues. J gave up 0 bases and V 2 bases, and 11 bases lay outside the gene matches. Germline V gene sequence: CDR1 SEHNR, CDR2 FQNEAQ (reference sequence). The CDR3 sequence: CASSLSPSTGRSTDTQYF. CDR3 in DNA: TGTGCCAGCAGCTTATCCCCGTCGACAGGGCGGAGCACAGATACGCAGTATTTT.

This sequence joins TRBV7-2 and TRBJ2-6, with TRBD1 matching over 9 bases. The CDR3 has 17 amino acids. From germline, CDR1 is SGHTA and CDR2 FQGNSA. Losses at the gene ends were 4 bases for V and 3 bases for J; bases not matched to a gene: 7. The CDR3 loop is CASSSSGTGFGANVLTF. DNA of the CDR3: TGTGCCAGCAGCTCTTCCGGGACAGGGTTTGGGGCCAACGTCCTGACTTTC.

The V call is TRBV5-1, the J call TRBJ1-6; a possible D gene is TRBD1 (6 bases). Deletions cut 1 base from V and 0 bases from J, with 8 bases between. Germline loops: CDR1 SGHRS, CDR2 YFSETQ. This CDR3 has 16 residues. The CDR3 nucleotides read TGCGCCAGCAGCTTGAGAGGGGGCTCCTATAATTCACCCCTCCACTTT. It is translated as CASSLRGGSYNSPLHF.

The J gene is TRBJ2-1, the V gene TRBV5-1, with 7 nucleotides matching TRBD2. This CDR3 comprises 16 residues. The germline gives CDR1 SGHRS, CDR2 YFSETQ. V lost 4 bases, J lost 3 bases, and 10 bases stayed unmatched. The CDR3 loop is CASSRRRESSYNEQFF. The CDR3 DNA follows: TGCGCCAGCAGCCGGCGGCGGGAGTCAAGCTACAATGAGCAGTTCTTC.